This passage covers 17 T cell receptor beta chains from one sample sequenced in a study of T cells after yellow fever vaccination. TCRdb used MiXCR to reprocess the 5' RACE reads, holding one entry per CDR3 protein. The data show more than 90,000 distinct CDR3 sequences, 6.5% to 9% seen once. The sample consisted of CD4+ T cells sorted from PBMCs, taken more than 35 days after the first yellow fever vaccination. The source is a young man who received the YFV17D yellow fever vaccine.

This clonotype was counted a few times. This chain connects TRBV5-1 to TRBJ2-1, with 12 bases that match TRBD1. This CDR3 is built from 15 residues. Trimming removed 5 bases from V and 7 bases from J; junction bases left unmatched: 7. Looked up from germline, CDR1 is SGHRS and CDR2 is YFSETQ. The CDR3 bases are TGCGCCAGCAGTGTTGGGACAGGGGGCTGGAATGAGCAGTTCTTC. Residues: CASSVGTGGWNEQFF. The complete variable domain, with remaining parts taken from reference TRBV5-1 and TRBJ2-1, reads KAGVTQTPRYLIKTRGQQVTLSCSPISGHRSVSWYQQTPGQGLQFLFEYFSETQRNKGNFPGRFSGRQFSNSRSEMNVSTLELGDSALYLCASSVGTGGWNEQFFGPGTRLTVL.

This clonotype was observed many times. The gene calls are TRBV6-5 and TRBJ2-7, with a weak D call TRBD2 (5 bases). The germline V gene encodes CDR1 MNHEY and CDR2 SVGAGI. Trimming removed 7 bases from V and 6 bases from J, with 13 bases in between. The CDR3 is 12 residues long. This CDR3 is CASTAGVGEQYF. In DNA form, the CDR3 reads TGTGCCAGCACCGCGGGCGTGGGCGAGCAGTACTTC.

This clonotype was seen at least ten times. This chain links TRBV4-3 with TRBJ1-2; D is undetermined. Trimming left V 1 base short and J 8 bases short, with 14 bases between. Germline CDR1 and CDR2: LGHNA and YSLEER. The CDR3 loop spans 14 amino acids. The CDR3 sequence: CASSQVVDIGGYTF. CDR3 nucleotides: TGCGCCAGCAGCCAAGTGGTAGACATAGGCGGCTACACCTTC.

This clonotype came up many times. The rearrangement joins TRBV21-1 to TRBJ2-7; TRBD1 reflects the table's D call only, with no check against the DNA. TRBV21-1 is a pseudogene. This CDR3 has 15 amino acids. The CDR3 DNA reads as TGTGCCAGCAGCATGAGGTGGGGCAGAGCCTACGAGCAGTACGTC. The encoded protein is CASSMRWGRAYEQYV.

This clonotype was seen ten or more times. The genes are TRBV5-1 and TRBJ1-2; weak D call: TRBD1 (5 bases). The CDR3 consists of 14 residues. Germline lookup yields CDR1 SGHRS and CDR2 YFSETQ. V was trimmed by 0 bases and J by 5 bases, leaving 11 bases between them. The CDR3: CASSLDPGRYGYTF. The CDR3 nucleotides are TGCGCCAGCAGCTTGGATCCAGGGAGGTATGGCTACACCTTC.

The chain links TRBV6-2 or TRBV6-3 to TRBJ1-1; TRBD1 agrees at 9 bases. Germline V gives CDR1 MNHEY, CDR2 SVGEGT. The CDR3 consists of 17 residues. Unmatched junction bases numbered 10, after V lost 4 bases and J lost 1 base. CDR3 sequence (DNA): TGTGCCAGCAGTTCAGATAACAGGGGGCATTCGAACACTGAAGCTTTCTTT. Its translation: CASSSDNRGHSNTEAFF.

This chain connects TRBV7-2 to TRBJ2-7; the match to TRBD1 covers 7 bases. From germline, CDR1 is SGHTA and CDR2 FQGNSA. The ends lost 5 bases at V and 2 bases at J; junction bases unmatched: 3. The CDR3 length is 13 residues. Here the CDR3 reads CASSVDRAYEQYF. The DNA for the CDR3 is TGTGCCAGCAGCGTAGACAGGGCCTACGAGCAGTACTTC.

In this sample, this clonotype turned up many times. The rearrangement links TRBV5-5 to TRBJ2-7; a possible D gene is TRBD1 (6 bases). Germline loops: CDR1 SGHKS, CDR2 YYEKEE (reference sequence). Trimming stripped 2 bases from V and 3 bases from J, with 15 bases between. The CDR3 runs to 15 residues. DNA for the CDR3: TGTGCCAGCAGCTTTAGTCCGACAGGATTCTACGAGCAGTACTTC. The encoded protein is CASSFSPTGFYEQYF.

This clonotype was seen ten or more times. V usage is TRBV27 and J usage is TRBJ2-1; D might be TRBD1 (5 bases). V lost 4 bases, J lost 4 bases, and 14 bases lay in between. The germline CDR1 and CDR2 sequences are MNHEY and SMNVEV (reference sequence). The CDR3 is made up of 15 amino acids. The CDR3 nucleotides are TGTGCCAGCAGTTATCAGGGATTAGGGTACAATGAGCAGTTCTTC. This encodes CASSYQGLGYNEQFF.

This clonotype has ten or more counts. This chain joins TRBV3-1 and TRBJ1-1; 8 nucleotides match TRBD1. The CDR3 has 15 amino acids. Per the germline V gene, CDR1 is LGHDT and CDR2 is YNNKEL (reference sequence). Losses at the gene ends were 4 bases for V and 3 bases for J; bases not matched to a gene: 7. The CDR3 loop is CASSPTRQGYTEAFF. CDR3 sequence (DNA): TGTGCCAGCAGCCCCACCCGACAGGGGTACACTGAAGCTTTCTTT.

The table lists this clonotype with many counts. The V gene is TRBV20-1, the J gene TRBJ2-1; a possible D gene is TRBD1 (5 bases). This CDR3 comprises 15 residues. The V gene lost 3 bases and the J gene lost 0 bases, with 12 bases spanning the gap. Germline V gives CDR1 DFQATT, CDR2 SNEGSKA (reference sequence). The chain's CDR3 is CSARVGPSSYNEQFF. The CDR3 DNA reads as TGCAGTGCTAGGGTGGGGCCGAGCTCCTACAATGAGCAGTTCTTC.

This clonotype was recorded at least ten times. This rearrangement joins TRBV5-1 to TRBJ2-2, with a tentative D call TRBD1 (6 bases). Trimming took 0 bases from V and 4 from J, leaving 10 bases between them. The CDR3 is made up of 15 amino acids. Germline values: CDR1 SGHRS, CDR2 YFSETQ. The CDR3 sequence is CASSLDRVITGELFF. Written as DNA, the CDR3 is TGCGCCAGCAGCTTGGACAGGGTTATCACCGGGGAGCTGTTTTTT.

This clonotype was counted ten times or more. The V gene is TRBV10-3, the J gene TRBJ2-3; D perhaps matches TRBD1 (6 bases). Germline V lookup: CDR1 ENHRY, CDR2 SYGVKD. Trimming removed 8 bases from V and 2 bases from J, with 14 bases in between. This CDR3 spans 14 amino acids. The CDR3 loop reads CAIGGRAPTDTQYF. In nucleotides, the CDR3 is TGTGCCATCGGGGGCAGGGCACCCACAGATACGCAGTATTTT.

Only a few counts were recorded for this clonotype. V and J are TRBV4-1 and TRBJ1-2; a possible D gene is TRBD1 (6 bases). From germline, CDR1 is MGHRA and CDR2 YSYEKL. Trimming pared 6 bases from V and 8 bases from J, leaving 16 bases between. This CDR3 has 13 residues. CDR3 coding DNA: TGCGCCAGCAGACCTACAGGGTTGGAAGGCTACACCTTC. This codes for CASRPTGLEGYTF.

This clonotype was detected ten times or more. The chain uses TRBV12-5 and TRBJ2-3, with D unresolved. From germline, CDR1 is LGHNT and CDR2 FRNRAP. This CDR3 is 11 amino acids long. V dropped 8 bases and J dropped 0 bases, with 3 bases sitting between them. CDR3 amino acids: CASTSTDTQYF. Written as DNA, the CDR3 is TGTGCTAGTACTAGCACAGATACGCAGTATTTT.

This clonotype was counted ten times or more. The chain recombines TRBV6-5 with TRBJ1-1; weak D call: TRBD1 (6 bases). Germline CDR1 MNHEY, CDR2 SVGAGI. The CDR3 consists of 14 residues. Trimming removed 5 bases at V and 1 base at J, with 11 bases between. Here the CDR3 reads CASSHRDANTEAFF. The CDR3 region has the DNA TGTGCCAGCAGTCACAGGGACGCGAACACTGAAGCTTTCTTT.

This clonotype occurred many times. This CDR3 is CASSLGVGESRMYEQYF. The DNA of the CDR3 is TGTGCCAGCAGCCTAGGGGTGGGGGAGTCCCGGATGTACGAGCAGTACTTC. The chain recombines TRBV7-2 with TRBJ2-7; possibly TRBD1 or TRBD2 for D (5 bases each). The germline gives CDR1 SGHTA, CDR2 FQGNSA. CDR3 length: 17 amino acids. V was clipped by 5 bases and J by 4 bases, with 24 bases between them. Full variable domain (rest looked up from reference TRBV7-2 and TRBJ2-7): GAGVSQSPSNKVTEKGKDVELRCDPISGHTALYWYRQSLGQGLEFLIYFQGNSAPDKSGLPSDRFSAERTGGSVSTLTIQRTQQEDSAVYLCASSLGVGESRMYEQYFGPGTRLTVT.